The T cell receptor (beta chain) under discussion was sequenced for a study of T-cell memory formation after mild COVID-19. TCRdb re-analysed the 5' RACE reads in MiXCR, keeping a single row per CDR3 protein. The sample lists about 290,000 distinct CDR3 sequences; roughly 18% were seen once. Trimming stripped 2 bases from V and 2 bases from J, with 10 bases between. Germline loops: CDR1 DFQATT, CDR2 SNEGSKA (reference sequence). The CDR3 has 13 residues. The V gene is TRBV20-1, the J gene TRBJ2-7; D ambiguous. The clonotype was recovered from a man younger than 35 who had mild COVID-19 (a few samples of this study predate the infection). Cell type and time point are not known. The sequencing input was PBMCs or a T cell subset sorted from them (not recorded which). Here the CDR3 DNA reads TGCAGTGCTAGATCCTACCCGACCTACGAGCAGTACTTC. Amino acids: CSARSYPTYEQYF.